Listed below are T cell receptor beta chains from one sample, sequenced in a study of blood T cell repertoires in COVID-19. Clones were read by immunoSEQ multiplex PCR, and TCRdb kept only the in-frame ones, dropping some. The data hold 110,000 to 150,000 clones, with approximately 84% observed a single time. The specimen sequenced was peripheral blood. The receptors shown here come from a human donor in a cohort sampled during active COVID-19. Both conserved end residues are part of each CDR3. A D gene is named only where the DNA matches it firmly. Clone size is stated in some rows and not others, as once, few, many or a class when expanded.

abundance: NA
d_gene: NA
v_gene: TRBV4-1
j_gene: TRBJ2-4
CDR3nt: TGCGCCAGCAGCCAAGGAGAGGACAGCAACTTAGCCAAAAACATTCAGTACTTC
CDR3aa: CASSQGEDSNLAKNIQYF

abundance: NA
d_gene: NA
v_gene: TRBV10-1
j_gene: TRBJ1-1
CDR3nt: TGCGCCAGCAGTCCTGCAGGGCACACTGAAGCTTTCTTT
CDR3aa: CASSPAGHTEAFF

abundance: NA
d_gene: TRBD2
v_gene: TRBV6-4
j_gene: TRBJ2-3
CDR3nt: TGTGCCAGCAGTTCGAGCGGGGGGGCGAATACGCAGTATTTT
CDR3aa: CASSSSGGANTQYF

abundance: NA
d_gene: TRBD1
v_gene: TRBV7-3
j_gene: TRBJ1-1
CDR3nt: TGTGCCAGCAGCATGAGGACAGGTGCTGAAGCTTTCTTT
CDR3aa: CASSMRTGAEAFF

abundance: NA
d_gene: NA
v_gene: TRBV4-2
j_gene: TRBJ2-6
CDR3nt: TGTGCCAGCAGTGCGGCCTCTGGGGCCAACGTCCTGACTTTC
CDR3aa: CASSAASGANVLTF

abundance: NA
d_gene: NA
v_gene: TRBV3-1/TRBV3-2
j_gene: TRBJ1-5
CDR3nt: TGTGCCAGCAGCCAAACCCAGGGCACCCAGCATTTT
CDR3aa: CASSQTQGTQHF

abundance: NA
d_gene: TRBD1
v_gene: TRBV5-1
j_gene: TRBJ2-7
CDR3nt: TGCGCCAGCAGCCCGGACAGGGGTGGTTACGAGCAGTACTTC
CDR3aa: CASSPDRGGYEQYF

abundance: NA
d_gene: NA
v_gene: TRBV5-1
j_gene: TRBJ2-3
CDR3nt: TGCGCCAGCAGCTTGGCGGGGTATAGGGCAGATACGCAGTATTTT
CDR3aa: CASSLAGYRADTQYF

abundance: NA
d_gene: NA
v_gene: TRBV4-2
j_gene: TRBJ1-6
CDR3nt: TGTGCCAGCAGCCAAGGGCCGGGGGGGTTTAATTCACCCCTCCACTTT
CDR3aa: CASSQGPGGFNSPLHF

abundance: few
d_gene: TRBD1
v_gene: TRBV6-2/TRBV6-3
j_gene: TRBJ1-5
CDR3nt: TGTGCCAGCAGCCCTGACAGGGTCGGGAGCAATCAGCCCCAGCATTTT
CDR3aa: CASSPDRVGSNQPQHF

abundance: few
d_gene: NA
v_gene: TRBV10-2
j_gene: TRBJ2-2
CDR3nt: TGCGCCAGCAGTTTACCGCGGGGGCGGAGCACCGGGGAGCTGTTTTTT
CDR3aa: CASSLPRGRSTGELFF

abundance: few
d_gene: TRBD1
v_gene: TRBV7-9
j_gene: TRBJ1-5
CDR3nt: TGTGCCAGCAGCGCTGCCACAGGGGCCAACAATCAGCCCCAGCATTTT
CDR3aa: CASSAATGANNQPQHF

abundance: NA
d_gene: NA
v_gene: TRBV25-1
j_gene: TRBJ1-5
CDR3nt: TGTGCCAGCAGTGAAAGAGGTAATCAGCCCCAGCATTTT
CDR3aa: CASSERGNQPQHF

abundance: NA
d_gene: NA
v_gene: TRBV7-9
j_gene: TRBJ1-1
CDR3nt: TGTGCCAGCACCTTCTCAACAGGGATGAACACTGAAGCTTTCTTT
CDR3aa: CASTFSTGMNTEAFF

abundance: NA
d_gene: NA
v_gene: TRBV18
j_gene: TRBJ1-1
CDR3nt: TGTGCCAGCTCACCCCAGGAAACGAGCACTGAAGCTTTCTTT
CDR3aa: CASSPQETSTEAFF

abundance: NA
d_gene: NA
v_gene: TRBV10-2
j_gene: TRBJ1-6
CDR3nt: TGCGCCAGCAGTGACTACAGGGTAATCGGTTCACCCCTCCACTTT
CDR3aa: CASSDYRVIGSPLHF

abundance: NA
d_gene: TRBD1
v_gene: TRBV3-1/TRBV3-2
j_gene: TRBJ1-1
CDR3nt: TGTGCCAGCAGCCATCGGACAGGGGGGGGCACTGAAGCTTTCTTT
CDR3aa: CASSHRTGGGTEAFF

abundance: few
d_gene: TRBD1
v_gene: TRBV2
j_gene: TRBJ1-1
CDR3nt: TGTGCCAGCAAGACAGGGGGGAACACTGAAGCTTTCTTT
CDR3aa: CASKTGGNTEAFF

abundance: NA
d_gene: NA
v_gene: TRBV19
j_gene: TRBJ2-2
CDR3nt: TGTGCCACCTGCAGGGGAAGCACCGGGGAGCTGTTTTTT
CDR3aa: CATCRGSTGELFF

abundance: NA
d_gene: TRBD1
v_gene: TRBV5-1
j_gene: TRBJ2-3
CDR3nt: TGCGCCAGCAGCTTGTCGGGACAGGCAACAGATACGCAGTATTTT
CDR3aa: CASSLSGQATDTQYF

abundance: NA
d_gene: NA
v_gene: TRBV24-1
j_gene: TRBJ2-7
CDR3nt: TGTGCCACCACAAACTTCAGGGGTTTCTACGAGCAGTACTTC
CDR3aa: CATTNFRGFYEQYF

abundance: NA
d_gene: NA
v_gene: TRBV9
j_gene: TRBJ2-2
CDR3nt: TGTGCCAGCAGCGTAGTCCAAAATAGGAACACCGGGGAGCTGTTTTTT
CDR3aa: CASSVVQNRNTGELFF